These T cell receptor beta chains were read from a single sample in a study of cytomegalovirus exposure and HLA in healthy donors. The table came from immunoSEQ multiplex PCR; TCRdb's copy has only in-frame clones and leaves some out. The repertoire holds 100,000 to 150,000 clones, with 75% to 90% as singletons. Input material: PBMCs. The receptors here all came from a female donor in good health and CMV-seropositive. Each CDR3 is given with its conserved first and last residue. D genes are given only for firm matches. Size is stated for part of the rows, as once, few or many counts, or as a class when the clone is expanded.

clone_size: -
j_call: TRBJ2-7
d_call: TRBD2
v_call: TRBV5-4
cdr3_nt: TGTGCCAGCAGCCCCTGGACTAGCGGGGGGGCCGAGCAGTACTTC
cdr3_aa: CASSPWTSGGAEQYF

clone_size: once
j_call: TRBJ2-2
d_call: TRBD1
v_call: TRBV19
cdr3_nt: TGTGCCAGTGGGACAGTGAACACCGGGGAGCTGTTTTTT
cdr3_aa: CASGTVNTGELFF

clone_size: -
j_call: TRBJ1-2
d_call: TRBD1
v_call: TRBV18
cdr3_nt: TGTGCCAGCTCACCCACAGGGGGAATTGGCGGCTATGGCTACACCTTC
cdr3_aa: CASSPTGGIGGYGYTF

clone_size: -
j_call: TRBJ2-7
d_call: TRBD1
v_call: TRBV7-9
cdr3_nt: TGTGCCAGCAGTCGCCGGGACAGCTCCTACGAGCAGTACTTC
cdr3_aa: CASSRRDSSYEQYF

clone_size: -
j_call: TRBJ1-2
d_call: -
v_call: TRBV19
cdr3_nt: TGTGCCAGTAGTCTCTCCCTATATAAAGGCTACACCTTC
cdr3_aa: CASSLSLYKGYTF

clone_size: -
j_call: TRBJ1-2
d_call: TRBD1
v_call: TRBV28
cdr3_nt: TGTGCCAGCAGTTCGACAGGGTTTGGGTATGGCTACACCTTC
cdr3_aa: CASSSTGFGYGYTF

clone_size: -
j_call: TRBJ2-7
d_call: -
v_call: TRBV7-3
cdr3_nt: TGTGCCAGCAGCGAGCGCGCGGACAGCGAGCAGTACTTC
cdr3_aa: CASSERADSEQYF

clone_size: -
j_call: TRBJ1-2
d_call: TRBD1
v_call: TRBV6-5
cdr3_nt: TGTGCCAGCACCCGGACAGGGACTAACTATGGCTACACCTTC
cdr3_aa: CASTRTGTNYGYTF

clone_size: -
j_call: TRBJ2-7
d_call: -
v_call: TRBV10-3
cdr3_nt: TGTGCCATCCGAAACGTACAGGGTGACTACGAGCAGTACTTC
cdr3_aa: CAIRNVQGDYEQYF

clone_size: -
j_call: TRBJ1-2
d_call: TRBD1
v_call: TRBV25-1
cdr3_nt: TGTGCCAGCAGTGAATGGGGACAGTCTGGTGGCTACACCTTC
cdr3_aa: CASSEWGQSGGYTF

clone_size: -
j_call: TRBJ1-1
d_call: -
v_call: TRBV7-8
cdr3_nt: TGTGCCAGCAGCTTAGCCAGAAACACTGAAGCTTTCTTT
cdr3_aa: CASSLARNTEAFF

clone_size: -
j_call: TRBJ1-2
d_call: -
v_call: TRBV29-1
cdr3_nt: TGCAGCGTTGGGACGGGGGGGAACTATGGCTACACCTTC
cdr3_aa: CSVGTGGNYGYTF

clone_size: once
j_call: TRBJ1-1
d_call: -
v_call: TRBV7-6
cdr3_nt: TGTGCCAGCAGCCCGAGGGGGGGGAACACTGAAGCTTTCTTT
cdr3_aa: CASSPRGGNTEAFF

clone_size: -
j_call: TRBJ2-1
d_call: TRBD2
v_call: TRBV5-1
cdr3_nt: TGCGCCAGCAGCTTGTGGGGCGGGGGGGCCGGCAATGAGCAGTTCTTC
cdr3_aa: CASSLWGGGAGNEQFF

clone_size: -
j_call: TRBJ1-1
d_call: -
v_call: TRBV23-1
cdr3_nt: TGCGCCAGCAGTCAATCGGGGGGTTCCCTTGAAGCTTTCTTT
cdr3_aa: CASSQSGGSLEAFF

clone_size: -
j_call: TRBJ1-2
d_call: -
v_call: TRBV19
cdr3_nt: TGTGCCAGTAGTATACAGGGGCCGTATGGCTACACCTTC
cdr3_aa: CASSIQGPYGYTF

clone_size: -
j_call: TRBJ1-2
d_call: -
v_call: TRBV28
cdr3_nt: TGTGCCAGCAGTCCCCCGGGAGCTAACTATGGCTACACCTTC
cdr3_aa: CASSPPGANYGYTF

clone_size: -
j_call: TRBJ2-3
d_call: -
v_call: TRBV10-2
cdr3_nt: TGCGCCACCTACAGGGCTCGCGCCCCAGATACGCAGTATTTT
cdr3_aa: CATYRARAPDTQYF

clone_size: -
j_call: TRBJ2-7
d_call: TRBD1
v_call: TRBV13
cdr3_nt: TGTGCCAGCAGCCGAGGACAGGGAAAGTACGAGCAGTACTTC
cdr3_aa: CASSRGQGKYEQYF

clone_size: -
j_call: TRBJ1-1
d_call: TRBD1
v_call: TRBV28
cdr3_nt: TGTGCCAGCAGTTTACTCTTCTGGGGGGACAGGGACACTGAAGCTTTCTTT
cdr3_aa: CASSLLFWGDRDTEAFF

clone_size: -
j_call: TRBJ1-1
d_call: -
v_call: TRBV7-9
cdr3_nt: TGTGCCAGCAGCCCGGACTGGATCACTGAAGCTTTCTTT
cdr3_aa: CASSPDWITEAFF

clone_size: -
j_call: TRBJ2-5
d_call: -
v_call: TRBV5-8
cdr3_nt: TGTGCCAGCAGCCCAGGCCTGTACCAAGAGACCCAGTACTTC
cdr3_aa: CASSPGLYQETQYF

clone_size: once
j_call: TRBJ2-1
d_call: -
v_call: TRBV6-1
cdr3_nt: TGTGCCAGCAGTGCGAAGGGGACATACAATGAGCAGTTCTTC
cdr3_aa: CASSAKGTYNEQFF

clone_size: -
j_call: TRBJ1-2
d_call: -
v_call: TRBV7-9
cdr3_nt: TGTGCCAGCGGGACCGAGGGGGGGGGCTACACCTTC
cdr3_aa: CASGTEGGGYTF

clone_size: -
j_call: TRBJ1-3
d_call: -
v_call: TRBV7-2
cdr3_nt: TGTGCCAGCAGCGAAACAGGGTACGGAAACACCATATATTTT
cdr3_aa: CASSETGYGNTIYF

clone_size: -
j_call: TRBJ2-3
d_call: -
v_call: TRBV18
cdr3_nt: TGTGCCAGCTCACCTTTAGGGAGGACAGATACGCAGTATTTT
cdr3_aa: CASSPLGRTDTQYF

clone_size: -
j_call: TRBJ2-7
d_call: TRBD1
v_call: TRBV5-1
cdr3_nt: TGCGCCAGCAGCTTGGGTCAGGGGGACGAGCAGTACTTC
cdr3_aa: CASSLGQGDEQYF

clone_size: -
j_call: TRBJ2-3
d_call: TRBD1
v_call: TRBV5-1
cdr3_nt: TGCGCCAGCAGCCCCGGGACAGGGGTAGATACGCAGTATTTT
cdr3_aa: CASSPGTGVDTQYF

clone_size: -
j_call: TRBJ1-2
d_call: TRBD1
v_call: TRBV25-1
cdr3_nt: TGTGCCAGCAGCAGTCCCGGGACAGGGCTCCATGGCTACACCTTC
cdr3_aa: CASSSPGTGLHGYTF

clone_size: -
j_call: TRBJ2-3
d_call: -
v_call: TRBV9
cdr3_nt: TGTGCCAGCAGCGTAGTAACTCGGGGCACAGATACGCAGTATTTT
cdr3_aa: CASSVVTRGTDTQYF

clone_size: -
j_call: TRBJ2-7
d_call: TRBD1
v_call: TRBV9
cdr3_nt: TGTGCCAGCAGCACCAGGCCCGGACAGGGCTACGAGCAGTACTTC
cdr3_aa: CASSTRPGQGYEQYF

clone_size: -
j_call: TRBJ2-5
d_call: TRBD2
v_call: TRBV4-1
cdr3_nt: TGCGCCAGCAGCCAAGATCTCCCTATAGCGGGGGGCCAAGAGACCCAGTACTTC
cdr3_aa: CASSQDLPIAGGQETQYF

clone_size: -
j_call: TRBJ2-7
d_call: TRBD1
v_call: TRBV4-2
cdr3_nt: TGTGCCAGCAGCCCGTCAGGGGGCGAGCAGTACTTC
cdr3_aa: CASSPSGGEQYF

clone_size: -
j_call: TRBJ1-5
d_call: TRBD1
v_call: TRBV7-2
cdr3_nt: TGTGCCAGCAGCGCAACCGGGACAGGGCTTTATCAGCCCCAGCATTTT
cdr3_aa: CASSATGTGLYQPQHF

clone_size: -
j_call: TRBJ1-2
d_call: -
v_call: TRBV2
cdr3_nt: TGTGCCAGCACAGCGGGGGGGAGTGCTAACTATGGCTACACCTTC
cdr3_aa: CASTAGGSANYGYTF

clone_size: -
j_call: TRBJ2-1
d_call: -
v_call: TRBV19
cdr3_nt: TGTGCCAGTAGTTGGGGCTATTCTGAGCAGTTCTTC
cdr3_aa: CASSWGYSEQFF

clone_size: -
j_call: TRBJ1-1
d_call: -
v_call: TRBV2
cdr3_nt: TGTGCCAGCAGTGAAGCTAACGAGAATGAAGCTTTCTTT
cdr3_aa: CASSEANENEAFF

clone_size: -
j_call: TRBJ2-2
d_call: TRBD2
v_call: TRBV13
cdr3_nt: TGTGCCAGCAGCTTACTCTCTAGCGGGGAGCTCACCGGGGAGCTGTTTTTT
cdr3_aa: CASSLLSSGELTGELFF

clone_size: -
j_call: TRBJ1-4
d_call: -
v_call: TRBV11-2
cdr3_nt: TGTGCCAGCAGCTTATTGCGGAATGAAAAACTGTTTTTT
cdr3_aa: CASSLLRNEKLFF

clone_size: -
j_call: TRBJ2-5
d_call: TRBD1
v_call: TRBV6-1
cdr3_nt: TGTGCCAGCAGTGAAGTAACAGGGGGAGAGACCCAGTACTTC
cdr3_aa: CASSEVTGGETQYF

clone_size: -
j_call: TRBJ1-4
d_call: -
v_call: TRBV6-4
cdr3_nt: TGTGCCAGCAGTGACTCCCCTGAACTGTTTTTT
cdr3_aa: CASSDSPELFF

clone_size: -
j_call: TRBJ2-7
d_call: -
v_call: TRBV11-2
cdr3_nt: TGTGCCAGCAGCTTAACGCCTGGACTCTACGAGCAGTACTTC
cdr3_aa: CASSLTPGLYEQYF

clone_size: -
j_call: TRBJ1-1
d_call: TRBD1
v_call: TRBV5-1
cdr3_nt: TGCGCCAGCAGCCCCGTCCCGACAGGGTATCCTGAAGCTTTCTTT
cdr3_aa: CASSPVPTGYPEAFF

clone_size: -
j_call: TRBJ2-6
d_call: TRBD1
v_call: TRBV4-1
cdr3_nt: TGCGCCAGCAGCCAAGGCCGGACAGGGTTAGGGGCCAACGTCCTGACTTTC
cdr3_aa: CASSQGRTGLGANVLTF

clone_size: -
j_call: TRBJ1-2
d_call: -
v_call: TRBV6-1
cdr3_nt: TGTGCCAGCAGTGAAGGAATGGTACAGGACTACACCTTC
cdr3_aa: CASSEGMVQDYTF

clone_size: -
j_call: TRBJ1-3
d_call: TRBD1
v_call: TRBV5-6
cdr3_nt: TGTGCCAGCAGCTTACAGGGGGCGCTGGGAAACACCATATATTTT
cdr3_aa: CASSLQGALGNTIYF

clone_size: -
j_call: TRBJ2-7
d_call: -
v_call: TRBV7-2
cdr3_nt: TGTGCCAGCAGCTTAGGTCAGGCAGGGGATTTCTACGAGCAGTACTTC
cdr3_aa: CASSLGQAGDFYEQYF

clone_size: -
j_call: TRBJ2-5
d_call: -
v_call: TRBV19
cdr3_nt: TGTGCCAGTAGTCCCACAGGAAAAGAGACCCAGTACTTC
cdr3_aa: CASSPTGKETQYF

clone_size: -
j_call: TRBJ2-7
d_call: -
v_call: TRBV5-5
cdr3_nt: TGTGCCAGCAGCTCACCCCCGGGGGCCTACGAGCAGTACTTC
cdr3_aa: CASSSPPGAYEQYF

clone_size: -
j_call: TRBJ2-7
d_call: -
v_call: TRBV20-1
cdr3_nt: TGCAGTGCTAGAGACCTGTACGAGCAGTACTTC
cdr3_aa: CSARDLYEQYF

clone_size: -
j_call: TRBJ1-2
d_call: -
v_call: TRBV18
cdr3_nt: TGTGCCAGCTCACAGGATAAGGGGCGGCGAAATGGCTACACCTTC
cdr3_aa: CASSQDKGRRNGYTF

clone_size: -
j_call: TRBJ1-2
d_call: -
v_call: TRBV25-1
cdr3_nt: TGTGCCAGCAGTGAATATGGGTCCGCGGAGGGCGTCTATGGCTACACCTTC
cdr3_aa: CASSEYGSAEGVYGYTF

clone_size: -
j_call: TRBJ2-2
d_call: TRBD1
v_call: TRBV6-5
cdr3_nt: TGTGCCAGCATCGGGACAGCAAACACCGGGGAGCTGTTTTTT
cdr3_aa: CASIGTANTGELFF

clone_size: -
j_call: TRBJ1-1
d_call: -
v_call: TRBV6-1
cdr3_nt: TGTGCCATCTCCCTATCCGTGGTCCGGAACACTGAAGCTTTCTTT
cdr3_aa: CAISLSVVRNTEAFF

clone_size: -
j_call: TRBJ1-5
d_call: -
v_call: TRBV7-8
cdr3_nt: TGTGCCAGCAGCTTCGGCGGTTTCAGCAGCCAGCCCCAGCATTTT
cdr3_aa: CASSFGGFSSQPQHF